The present entry profiles one T cell receptor (beta chain) with its context. As for the donors, each was a healthy bone marrow donor. This entry is derived from a study of cytomegalovirus exposure and HLA in healthy donors. Study overall: When 350 to 500 donors were genotyped, more than 70% of them were found to fall in the Caucasian-associated ancestry cluster.

Primers: 60 Vbeta forward and 13 Jbeta reverse. The table came from immunoSEQ multiplex PCR; TCRdb's copy has only in-frame clones and leaves some out. The table includes about 190,000 clones, over 75% detected once. The CDR3 covers 15 residues. The germline V gene encodes CDR1 MNHNY and CDR2 SVGAGI (reference sequence). V was cut by 0 bases and J by 2 bases, with 8 bases left in between. This receptor was taken from a man aged 40-49 years in good health and CMV-seropositive. The rearrangement links TRBV6-6 to TRBJ1-3; D not resolved. What was sequenced was PBMCs. The CDR3: CASSYSSGTGNTIYF. The CDR3 nucleotides are TGTGCCAGCAGTTACTCGTCGGGGACTGGAAACACCATATATTTT.